The 31 T cell receptor beta chains given below trace back to one sample, sequenced in a study of naive and memory T cell subsets. Both TRBC1 and TRBC2 were covered by a beta constant-region primer of two equimolar oligonucleotides. Via MiXCR, TCRdb re-called the UMI-ligation and nested PCR reads, giving one row per CDR3 protein. The sample carries roughly 2,600 distinct CDR3 sequences, roughly 7.2% recorded once. The sequenced sample consisted of effector memory CD8+ T cells from blood. As to subset: effector memory, CD45RA- CD27-. The receptors were sampled from a human donor in good health.

This clonotype has a count of ten or more. The chain joins TRBV12-3 or TRBV12-4 to TRBJ2-3; 11 bases are shared with TRBD2. This CDR3 is built from 18 residues. V was pared by 4 bases and J by 1 base, with 10 bases of the junction left unmatched. CDR3 coding DNA: TGTGCCAGCAGTTGGACTAGCGGGTCCCCCGGAGGCACAGATACGCAGTATTTT. Protein sequence: CASSWTSGSPGGTDTQYF.

This clonotype is labeled as medium-sized. This chain connects TRBV2 to TRBJ1-6; 9 bases align to TRBD1. The germline CDR1 and CDR2 sequences are SNHLY and FYNNEI. With V trimmed by 6 bases and J by 7 bases, 4 bases remained unmatched. This CDR3 spans 14 amino acids. CDR3 nucleotide sequence: TGTGCCAGCAGCGGGACAGGGATCAATTCACCCCTCCACTTT. Its translation: CASSGTGINSPLHF.

Many counts were recorded for this clonotype. The CDR3 region is CASSQSYSGANVLTF. CDR3 coding DNA: TGTGCCAGCAGCCAATCATACTCTGGGGCCAACGTCCTGACTTTC. The chain joins TRBV11-2 to TRBJ2-6; D remains ambiguous. Between the trimmed V and J ends, which lost 5 bases and 0 bases, there was a span of 8 bases. The CDR3 contains 15 residues. The germline V gene has CDR1 SGHAT and CDR2 FQNNGV.

This clonotype was detected a few times. The chain combines TRBV20-1 with TRBJ2-1, with D unresolved. Deletions cut 3 bases from V and 5 bases from J, with 14 bases between. The germline gives CDR1 DFQATT, CDR2 SNEGSKA (reference sequence). The CDR3 is made up of 14 amino acids. The chain's CDR3 is CSASSGTFNNEQFF. CDR3 in DNA: TGCAGTGCTAGTTCCGGTACCTTTAACAATGAGCAGTTCTTC.

This clonotype has more than one count but fewer than ten. The chain is built from TRBV7-9 and TRBJ2-7; the match to TRBD1 covers 8 bases. The junction had 6 bases not matched to a gene; V was cut back by 3 bases and J by 2 bases. In germline, CDR1 is SEHNR, CDR2 FQNEAQ (reference sequence). The CDR3 loop spans 15 amino acids. The CDR3 protein is CASSFRGRSPYEQYF. In nucleotides, the CDR3 is TGTGCCAGCAGCTTCAGGGGGCGTTCCCCCTACGAGCAGTACTTC.

This clonotype has more than one count but fewer than ten. The chain recombines TRBV4-2 with TRBJ2-6; the D is unclear. CDR1 and CDR2 from the germline V gene are LGHNA and YNFKEQ. Deletions cut 0 bases from V and 2 bases from J, with 8 bases between. CDR3 size: 16 residues. CDR3 sequence (DNA): TGTGCCAGCAGCCAAGAAGCCGGTACTGGGGCCAACGTCCTGACTTTC. Its translation is CASSQEAGTGANVLTF.

This clonotype was observed at least ten times. This chain links TRBV6-6 with TRBJ2-7, with 11 bases identical to TRBD1. This CDR3 is built from 17 residues. CDR1 is MNHNY, CDR2 SVGAGI, per germline (reference sequence). V was pared by 7 bases and J by 4 bases, with 15 bases of the junction left unmatched. The CDR3 is CASTKTPRDRGAYEQYF. As DNA, the CDR3 is TGTGCCAGCACCAAAACCCCCCGGGACAGGGGGGCTTACGAGCAGTACTTC.

This chain joins TRBV19 and TRBJ2-6, with a tentative D call TRBD1 (6 bases). V dropped 3 bases and J dropped 0 bases, with 12 bases sitting between them. The germline gives CDR1 LNHDA, CDR2 SQIVND (reference sequence). This CDR3 region has 17 residues. The CDR3 DNA reads TGTGCCAGTAGTATGACCGGCAGGGGCTCTGGGGCCAACGTCCTGACTTTC. It yields the protein CASSMTGRGSGANVLTF.

This clonotype has ten or more counts. The V gene is TRBV28, the J gene TRBJ2-2; no definite D call. V was cut by 4 bases and J by 4 bases, with 10 bases left in between. Per the germline V gene, CDR1 is MDHEN and CDR2 is SYDVKM. The CDR3 loop spans 14 amino acids. CDR3 in DNA: TGTGCCAGCAGTTCCCGAGAACTCACCGGGGAGCTGTTTTTT. Translating gives CASSSRELTGELFF.

This clonotype has only a few counts. The chain couples TRBV27 to TRBJ2-1; 14 bases align to TRBD2. V dropped 7 bases and J dropped 1; count of bases not matched to a gene: 12. The CDR3 extends over 19 amino acids. The germline V gene has CDR1 MNHEY and CDR2 SMNVEV (reference sequence). CDR3: CASTSLGLAGAISYNEQFF. The CDR3 nucleotides read TGTGCCAGCACTTCCCTGGGACTAGCGGGGGCCATATCCTACAATGAGCAGTTCTTC.

By sample share, this clonotype is medium-sized. The chain uses TRBV11-2 and TRBJ1-2, with a tentative D call TRBD1 (5 bases). This CDR3 is 18 amino acids long. Deletions cut 3 bases from V and 0 bases from J, with 20 bases between. CDR1 and CDR2 from the germline V gene are SGHAT and FQNNGV. The CDR3 loop is CASSFPPTRGGANYGYTF. The CDR3 DNA sequence: TGTGCCAGCAGCTTCCCACCTACTCGGGGGGGAGCTAACTATGGCTACACCTTC.

The table lists this clonotype with a few counts. The chain uses TRBV20-1 and TRBJ1-2; weak D call: TRBD1 (6 bases). V was cut by 0 bases and J by 7 bases, with 12 bases left in between. Per the germline V gene, CDR1 is DFQATT and CDR2 is SNEGSKA (reference sequence). The CDR3 is 13 amino acids. DNA of the CDR3: TGCAGTGCTAGAGAAGGACAGCCACCTGGCTACACCTTC. This gives the protein CSAREGQPPGYTF.

The V and J genes are TRBV7-8 and TRBJ1-1; unclear D gene. CDR3 length equals 13 residues. Trimming removed 5 bases at V and 7 bases at J, with 14 bases between. In germline, CDR1 is SGHVS, CDR2 FQNEAQ. The CDR3 DNA reads as TGTGCCAGCAGCGGGGATGGCTGGGGTGAAGCTTTCTTT. Residues: CASSGDGWGEAFF. Supplemented by reference TRBV7-8 and TRBJ1-1, the full variable domain reads GAGVSQSPRYKVAKRGQDVALRCDPISGHVSLFWYQQALGQGPEFLTYFQNEAQLDKSGLPSDRFFAERPEGSVSTLKIQRTQQEDSAVYLCASSGDGWGEAFFGQGTRLTVV.

This clonotype appeared many times. The chain is built from TRBV9 and TRBJ2-7, with TRBD2 matching 11 bases. Germline lookup yields CDR1 SGDLS and CDR2 YYNGEE. J lost 2 bases, V lost 0 bases, and 4 bases had no gene match. The CDR3 contains 16 residues. The CDR3: CASSVAPSGRTYEQYF. CDR3 DNA sequence: TGTGCCAGCAGCGTAGCCCCTAGCGGGAGGACCTACGAGCAGTACTTC. The entire variable domain, with the rest obtained from reference TRBV9 and TRBJ2-7, is as follows: DSGVTQTPKHLITATGQRVTLRCSPRSGDLSVYWYQQSLDQGLQFLIQYYNGEERAKGNILERFSAQQFPDLHSELNLSSLELGDSALYFCASSVAPSGRTYEQYFGPGTRLTVT.

The chain carries TRBV10-2 and TRBJ2-7; D gene ambiguous. V was cut by 6 bases and J by 0 bases, with 3 bases left in between. The CDR3 is made up of 11 amino acids. Germline values: CDR1 WSHSY, CDR2 SAAADI. This CDR3 reads CASRASYEQYF. CDR3 bases: TGCGCCAGCAGGGCCTCCTACGAGCAGTACTTC.

The table lists this clonotype with many counts. The chain joins TRBV20-1 to TRBJ1-3; 9 bases line up with TRBD1. The CDR3 runs to 15 residues. The V gene's germline CDR1 is DFQATT and CDR2 SNEGSKA (reference sequence). With V trimmed by 3 bases and J by 3 bases, 6 bases remained unmatched. This CDR3 is CSASLDRGFGNTIYF. In DNA form, the CDR3 reads TGCAGTGCTAGTCTGGACAGGGGCTTTGGAAACACCATATATTTT.

The chain employs TRBV7-3 and TRBJ2-1; a possible D gene is TRBD1 (6 bases). Trimming stripped 2 bases from V and 6 bases from J, with 11 bases between. Germline V gene data show CDR1 as SGHTA and CDR2 as FQGTGA. The CDR3 loop spans 14 amino acids. CDR3 DNA: TGTGCCAGCAGCTTAGGGGGCGCAGGCAATGAGCAGTTCTTC. Translating gives CASSLGGAGNEQFF.

This clonotype showed up many times. The V gene is TRBV12-3 or TRBV12-4, the J gene TRBJ1-5, with D unclear. The V end lost 7 bases, the J end lost 0 bases, and 13 bases lay between the germline ends. The CDR3 runs 15 residues. Written as DNA, the CDR3 is TGTGCCAGCACCCCCAGCCCTAATAGCAATCAGCCCCAGCATTTT. This translates into CASTPSPNSNQPQHF.

This clonotype was counted at least ten times. V and J are TRBV4-1 and TRBJ2-7; D unclear. Germline-derived CDR1 and CDR2 are MGHRA and YSYEKL. There are 13 residues in the CDR3. The V end lost 1 base, the J end lost 6 bases, and 10 bases lay between the germline ends. Here the CDR3 DNA reads TGCGCCAGCAGCCAAGTATCCAGCCTCGAGCAGTACTTC. Protein: CASSQVSSLEQYF.

This chain connects TRBV6-2 or TRBV6-3 to TRBJ2-3; the match to TRBD2 covers 7 bases. Trimming removed 2 bases from V and 4 bases from J; junction bases left unmatched: 9. Germline V CDR1 and CDR2: MNHEY, SVGEGT. The CDR3 covers 16 residues. This CDR3 reads CASSYPLAADADTQYF. In DNA, the CDR3 is TGTGCCAGCAGTTACCCTCTAGCGGCTGACGCAGATACGCAGTATTTT.

The V gene is TRBV6-1, the J gene TRBJ2-1; D not resolved. The length of the CDR3 is 15 residues. Per germline, CDR1 MNHNS and CDR2 SASEGT. V lost 0 bases, J lost 4 bases, and 10 bases lay in between. The CDR3 sequence is CASSEAVADYNEQFF. Written as DNA, the CDR3 is TGTGCCAGCAGTGAAGCGGTAGCCGATTACAATGAGCAGTTCTTC.

This clonotype is judged large. The V call is TRBV20-1, the J call TRBJ2-5; TRBD2 aligns across 11 bases. The CDR3 totals 15 residues. Germline CDR1 and CDR2: DFQATT and SNEGSKA (reference sequence). J lost 1 base, V lost 3 bases, and 4 bases had no gene match. In nucleotides, the CDR3 is TGCAGTGCTAGTTCGGGACTAGCGGTCCAAGAGACCCAGTACTTC. It translates to CSASSGLAVQETQYF.

In its sample, this clonotype was seen a few times. The chain uses TRBV5-1 and TRBJ2-4, with D perhaps matching TRBD1 or TRBD2 (5 bases each). V was shortened by 5 bases and J by 5 bases, with 11 bases between the two germline ends. Germline values: CDR1 SGHRS, CDR2 YFSETQ. This CDR3 comprises 13 residues. The CDR3 nucleotides are TGCGCCAGCAGAGGTCAGGGAGAAAACATTCAGTACTTC. Translated: CASRGQGENIQYF. Full variable domain (remainder filled in from reference TRBV5-1 and TRBJ2-4): KAGVTQTPRYLIKTRGQQVTLSCSPISGHRSVSWYQQTPGQGLQFLFEYFSETQRNKGNFPGRFSGRQFSNSRSEMNVSTLELGDSALYLCASRGQGENIQYFGAGTRLSVL.

In this sample, this clonotype turned up many times. This chain joins TRBV27 and TRBJ2-2, with 8 bases matching TRBD1. The ends lost 7 bases at V and 0 bases at J; junction bases unmatched: 4. The CDR3 loop spans 15 amino acids. CDR1 is MNHEY, CDR2 SMNVEV, per germline (reference sequence). CDR3 protein: CASTPGGANTGELFF. The DNA of the CDR3 is TGTGCCAGCACCCCAGGGGGCGCGAACACCGGGGAGCTGTTTTTT.

This clonotype showed up many times. This chain joins TRBV28 and TRBJ2-7; D is unresolved. Germline V gene data show CDR1 as MDHEN and CDR2 as SYDVKM. The CDR3 contains 14 residues. Trimming stripped 5 bases from V and 2 bases from J, with 13 bases between. The DNA for the CDR3 is TGTGCCAGCAGTGATCAGGTTCCCACCTACGAGCAGTACTTC. Translating it yields CASSDQVPTYEQYF.

This clonotype rates as medium-sized (0.01 to 0.1%). The V call is TRBV27, the J call TRBJ2-2; D ambiguous. The V and J ends lost 8 bases and 1 base respectively, with 17 bases between them. The CDR3 consists of 16 residues. CDR1 is MNHEY and CDR2 is SMNVEV in the germline V gene (reference sequence). CDR3 bases: TGTGCCAGCTCAAGTTGGAGAGCAATGAACACCGGGGAGCTGTTTTTT. This sequence encodes CASSSWRAMNTGELFF.

This chain joins TRBV7-3 and TRBJ2-3, with 9 bases aligning to TRBD2. CDR1 is SGHTA and CDR2 is FQGTGA in the germline V gene. The J segment lost 2 bases and the V segment lost 1 base, leaving 7 bases of the junction unmatched. The CDR3 extends over 17 amino acids. In DNA, the CDR3 is TGTGCCAGCAGCTTAAGGGGTTGGACTAGCGACACAGATACGCAGTATTTT. Residues: CASSLRGWTSDTDTQYF.

This clonotype has ten or more counts. This chain joins TRBV6-5 and TRBJ2-7; D may be TRBD1 (6 bases). CDR3 length: 14 residues. Trimming removed 2 bases at V and 0 bases at J, with 8 bases between. Germline assignment: CDR1 MNHEY and CDR2 SVGAGI. For the CDR3, the DNA is TGTGCCAGCAGTTACGGGACATCCTCCTACGAGCAGTACTTC. Its protein product is CASSYGTSSYEQYF.

This clonotype has more than one count but fewer than ten. The gene calls are TRBV11-2 and TRBJ2-3, with 15 bases lining up with TRBD2. In germline, CDR1 is SGHAT, CDR2 FQNNGV. Trimming took 10 bases from V and 0 from J; bases not matched to a gene: 17. This CDR3 spans 20 amino acids. This CDR3 reads CATLFLGGTSGRNSTDTQYF. CDR3 coding DNA: TGTGCCACCCTCTTCCTCGGCGGGACTAGCGGGAGGAATAGCACAGATACGCAGTATTTT.

The rearrangement uses TRBV7-8 and TRBJ2-3; D perhaps matches TRBD2 (6 bases). This CDR3 contains 15 residues. Trimming cost V 2 bases and J 3 bases, with 12 bases left between them. Germline V gene sequence: CDR1 SGHVS, CDR2 FQNEAQ. CDR3 sequence (DNA): TGTGCCAGCAGCTTATCTGGGGGGACGACAGATACGCAGTATTTT. It encodes CASSLSGGTTDTQYF.

This clonotype has just a few counts. This chain joins TRBV7-9 and TRBJ2-1, with 7 bases aligning to TRBD2. CDR3 length equals 18 residues. Looked up from germline, CDR1 is SEHNR and CDR2 is FQNEAQ (reference sequence). V was clipped by 5 bases and J by 7 bases; unmatched bases: 20. CDR3 residues: CASSRGEAQFSYRNEQFF. The CDR3 DNA is TGTGCCAGCAGCCGGGGGGAGGCTCAATTCTCCTACAGAAATGAGCAGTTCTTC.